Listed here are 5 T cell receptor beta chains from one sample, sequenced in a study of blood T cell repertoires in COVID-19. The data were produced by immunoSEQ multiplex PCR, yet TCRdb's version contains in-frame clones alone and is incomplete. Seen here are 250,000 to 350,000 clones, roughly 88% observed once, and the top ten hold 1%. Sequencing was performed on PBMCs or T cells enriched from blood (not recorded which). These receptors were taken from a woman in her thirties who had recovered from COVID-19.

The rearrangement uses TRBV6-5 and TRBJ2-3; tentatively, D is TRBD1 (6 bases). V was cut by 9 bases and J by 3 bases, with 13 bases left in between. CDR3 length: 13 residues. CDR1 is MNHEY and CDR2 is SVGAGI in the germline V gene. The DNA for the CDR3 is TGTGCCAGTCGGGCCAGGGGAACAGATACGCAGTATTTT. As protein: CASRARGTDTQYF.

This chain links TRBV5-1 with TRBJ2-3; 7 bases map to TRBD1. With V trimmed by 4 bases and J by 6 bases, 11 bases remained unmatched. The length of the CDR3 is 15 residues. The germline V gene has CDR1 SGHRS and CDR2 YFSETQ. Here the CDR3 reads CASSVQGPSWDTQYF. In nucleotides, the CDR3 is TGCGCCAGCAGCGTACAGGGGCCATCTTGGGATACGCAGTATTTT. The whole variable domain, filled in from reference TRBV5-1 and TRBJ2-3, reads KAGVTQTPRYLIKTRGQQVTLSCSPISGHRSVSWYQQTPGQGLQFLFEYFSETQRNKGNFPGRFSGRQFSNSRSEMNVSTLELGDSALYLCASSVQGPSWDTQYFGPGTRLTVL.

J is TRBJ2-5 and V is TRBV12-3 or TRBV12-4; TRBD1 is a possible D gene (5 bases). V lost 7 bases to trimming and J lost 2 bases, with 11 bases between them. The length of the CDR3 is 13 residues. CDR3 nucleotide sequence: TGTGCCAGCACAATGACAGTACAAGAGACCCAGTACTTC. This gives the protein CASTMTVQETQYF.

The rearrangement uses TRBV11-2 and TRBJ2-3; 10 bases are shared with TRBD2. J was trimmed by 0 bases and V by 4 bases; bases with no gene match: 10. The V gene's germline CDR1 is SGHAT and CDR2 FQNNGV. The CDR3 consists of 18 residues. CDR3 residues: CASSSLAGALPSTDTQYF. In nucleotides, the CDR3 is TGTGCCAGCAGCTCTCTAGCGGGAGCCCTCCCAAGCACAGATACGCAGTATTTT.

J is TRBJ1-1 and V is TRBV15; D might be TRBD1 (6 bases). The CDR3 covers 13 residues. Germline V gene data show CDR1 as LNHNV and CDR2 as YYDKDF (reference sequence). Trimming removed 5 bases from V and 3 bases from J, with 10 bases in between. Here the CDR3 DNA reads TGTGCCACCAGCCGAGGGGGGGACACTGAAGCTTTCTTT. This encodes CATSRGGDTEAFF.